Following are 16 T cell receptor beta chains from one sample sequenced in a study of identical twins. TCRdb called the 5' RACE reads again in MiXCR, with one record for every CDR3 protein. The sample lists some 300,000 distinct CDR3 sequences, 9% to 15% occurring once. Another study also made use of these data, one on yellow fever vaccine responses in identical twins.

What was sequenced was CD8+ T cells sorted from blood. All receptors come from a woman aged 18-30 years in good health.

Only a few counts were recorded for this clonotype. The chain couples TRBV7-9 to TRBJ2-1, with 9 bases identical to TRBD1. Germline trimming cut 6 bases from V and 5 bases from J; bases unmatched to any gene: 8. This CDR3 has 15 amino acids. CDR1 is SEHNR, CDR2 FQNEAQ, per germline (reference sequence). CDR3 DNA: TGTGCCAGCAGTACCGGGACAGGGAGCCACAATGAGCAGTTCTTC. Translated: CASSTGTGSHNEQFF.

This clonotype came up a few times. The chain couples TRBV11-2 to TRBJ2-2; D call uncertain. Per the germline V gene, CDR1 is SGHAT and CDR2 is FQNNGV. The CDR3 runs 16 residues. V was trimmed by 2 bases and J by 0 bases, leaving 10 bases between them. The CDR3 spells CASSLYFRPNTGELFF. CDR3 in DNA: TGTGCCAGCAGCTTATATTTTAGACCGAACACCGGGGAGCTGTTTTTT.

J is TRBJ1-5 and V is TRBV2; D call uncertain. V was pared by 3 bases and J by 3 bases, with 12 bases between. Germline V gene lookup returns CDR1 SNHLY and CDR2 FYNNEI. This CDR3 comprises 15 residues. CDR3 DNA sequence: TGTGCCAGCAGTGAGGGAGGGCAGCTCAATCAGCCCCAGCATTTT. Its translation is CASSEGGQLNQPQHF.

This clonotype has just a few counts. The chain couples TRBV5-5 to TRBJ2-7; tentative D call: TRBD2 (6 bases). Trimming removed 4 bases at V and 4 bases at J, with 18 bases between. The CDR3 covers 15 residues. Germline V lookup: CDR1 SGHKS, CDR2 YYEKEE (reference sequence). The CDR3 nucleotides read TGTGCCAGCAGCCAGGATCCGGGGGACCTATACGAGCAGTACGTC. Translating it yields CASSQDPGDLYEQYV.

The table lists this clonotype with a few counts. The chain employs TRBV6-1 and TRBJ2-7, with D perhaps TRBD1 or TRBD2 (5 bases each). CDR1 MNHNS and CDR2 SASEGT come from the germline V gene. The CDR3 covers 14 residues. Trimming took off 8 bases at V and 5 bases at J, with 19 bases between the two ends. CDR3: CASLPGPSFHEQYF. In DNA form, the CDR3 reads TGTGCCAGCCTGCCGGGACCGTCTTTCCACGAGCAGTACTTC.

The chain is built from TRBV27 and TRBJ2-3, with 9 nucleotides matching TRBD1. With 6 bases clipped from V and 5 bases from J, the junction kept 15 bases outside the gene matches. The CDR3 runs 17 residues. Germline values: CDR1 MNHEY, CDR2 SMNVEV (reference sequence). The CDR3 here is CASSYVPGQGVRDTQYF. In nucleotides, the CDR3 is TGTGCCAGCAGCTACGTCCCGGGACAGGGTGTGAGAGATACGCAGTATTTT.

There are a few counts of this clonotype. The chain carries TRBV12-3 or TRBV12-4 and TRBJ2-6, with unresolved D. The V end lost 7 bases, the J end lost 0 bases, and 7 bases lay between the germline ends. The CDR3 is 14 residues long. The CDR3 region has the DNA TGTGCCAGCACCCCGTTCTCTGGGGCCAACGTCCTGACTTTC. It encodes CASTPFSGANVLTF.

This clonotype was counted ten times or more. The rearrangement joins TRBV15 to TRBJ2-1; TRBD2 matches at 9 bases. V shed 5 bases and J 2 bases; nucleotides not matched to a gene: 4. This CDR3 spans 15 amino acids. From germline, CDR1 is LNHNV and CDR2 YYDKDF (reference sequence). This CDR3 is CATSGRLAAYNEQFF. The CDR3 coding sequence is TGTGCCACCAGCGGACGACTAGCGGCCTACAATGAGCAGTTCTTC.

The chain combines TRBV12-3 or TRBV12-4 with TRBJ1-1; a weak D match, TRBD1 (5 bases). The ends were cut back, 1 base at V and 4 bases at J, with 13 bases in the middle. The CDR3 is 15 residues long. The CDR3 nucleotides are TGTGCCAGCAGTTTAGGTCCGGGGCTAGGCACTGAAGCTTTCTTT. Its translation is CASSLGPGLGTEAFF.

This sequence joins TRBV7-6 and TRBJ2-1; D may be TRBD1 (5 bases). CDR3 size: 16 residues. V dropped 5 bases and J dropped 2 bases, with 16 bases sitting between them. Germline CDR1 and CDR2: SGHVS and FNYEAQ. The CDR3 sequence: CASSTERQGAYNEQFF. The CDR3 DNA reads as TGTGCCAGCAGCACCGAGAGGCAGGGCGCCTACAATGAGCAGTTCTTC.

CDR3 nucleotides: TGCAGCGTTGTGAGTCAGGGGGCGGCTTCTCCCTATGGCTACACCTTC. The encoded protein is CSVVSQGAASPYGYTF. V and J are TRBV29-1 and TRBJ1-2, with TRBD1 identical over 8 bases. The CDR3 runs to 16 residues. The V gene end was trimmed by 4 bases and the J gene end by 4 bases; junction bases not matched to a gene: 14. CDR1 SQVTM and CDR2 ANQGSEA come from the germline V gene.

Comments on this clonotype: Mismatch with germline at one junction end may stem from a read error. CDR3 sequence: CGARGTSEETQYF. The DNA for the CDR3 is TGCGGTGCTCGAGGGACTAGCGAAGAGACCCAGTACTTC. The chain uses TRBV20-1 and TRBJ2-5; 10 bases map to TRBD2. The CDR3 sequence is 13 residues long. Germline lookup yields CDR1 DFQATT and CDR2 SNEGSKA (reference sequence).

V is TRBV7-6 and J is TRBJ2-2; the D is unclear. Trimming pared 1 base from V and 5 bases from J, leaving 20 bases between. The CDR3 covers 18 residues. In germline, CDR1 is SGHVS, CDR2 FNYEAQ. CDR3 in DNA: TGTGCCAGCAGCTTAGGACTTATGGGATCGGTTAGGACCGGGGAGCTGTTTTTT. Translating it yields CASSLGLMGSVRTGELFF.

The V gene is TRBV10-3, the J gene TRBJ2-7, with D unclear. This CDR3 contains 12 residues. From germline, CDR1 is ENHRY and CDR2 SYGVKD. Trimming pared 3 bases from V and 7 bases from J, leaving 10 bases between. CDR3 protein: CAISENGREQYF. In DNA, the CDR3 is TGTGCCATCAGTGAAAACGGTAGGGAGCAGTACTTC.

This clonotype was seen only a few times. V usage is TRBV2 and J usage is TRBJ2-3; 8 bases agree with TRBD2. V was clipped by 3 bases and J by 3 bases; unmatched bases: 5. The CDR3 has 15 residues. Germline assignment: CDR1 SNHLY and CDR2 FYNNEI. CDR3 sequence: CASSDWREATDTQYF. The CDR3 DNA follows: TGTGCCAGCAGTGACTGGCGGGAGGCGACAGATACGCAGTATTTT.

The chain is built from TRBV29-1 and TRBJ2-7; 9 nucleotides align to TRBD2. CDR1 is SQVTM, CDR2 ANQGSEA, per germline. The junction had 12 bases not matched to a gene; V was cut back by 5 bases and J by 4 bases. The CDR3 has 15 residues. The CDR3 bases are TGCAGCGTTAGAGATCTTAGCGGGAGTGGTTACGAGCAGTACTTC. Translation: CSVRDLSGSGYEQYF.